This is a list of T cell receptor beta chains from one sample in a study of cytomegalovirus exposure and HLA in healthy donors. Repertoires were generated with immunoSEQ multiplex PCR, while TCRdb's copy carries only in-frame clones and drops some. The sample records 95,000 to 150,000 clones, over 60% being singletons. The sequenced sample was PBMCs. Receptors originate from a man between 60 and 75 years old in good health and CMV-seropositive. CDR3s include the opening cysteine and the closing phenylalanine or tryptophan. The D gene is left open where the match is weak. Clone size appears in some rows only: once, few, many, or a class for an expanded clone.

TRBJ1-2 . . 16 TRBV5-1 TGCGCCAGCAGCTTGGGGGGACCGGGGGGCAACTATGGCTACACCTTC CASSLGGPGGNYGYTF
TRBJ1-5 TRBD1 . 16 TRBV5-6 TGTGCCAGCAGCATACAGGGGAGGCGTGGAAGGCAGCCCCAGCATTTT CASSIQGRRGRQPQHF
TRBJ1-4 . few 11 TRBV20-1 TGCAGTGCCAGGGCATACGAAAAACTGTTTTTT CSARAYEKLFF
TRBJ1-4 TRBD1 . 14 TRBV28 TGTGCCAGCAGTAAACAGGGGGTTCATGAAAAACTGTTTTTT CASSKQGVHEKLFF
TRBJ1-3 . . 16 TRBV11-2 TGTGCCAGCAGCACACGGATACAGGGCTCTGGAAACACCATATATTTT CASSTRIQGSGNTIYF
TRBJ2-5 TRBD1 . 16 TRBV28 TGTGCCAGCAGTACGTACAGGGGGCTATCCCAAGAGACCCAGTACTTC CASSTYRGLSQETQYF
TRBJ2-2 TRBD2 . 17 TRBV11-3 TGTGCCAGCAGTCCTGGGACTAGCGGGGGCCTCACCGGGGAGCTGTTTTTT CASSPGTSGGLTGELFF
TRBJ2-7 TRBD1 . 14 TRBV5-5 TGTGCCAGCAGCTTTACAGGGGGCATCCGCGAGCAGTACTTC CASSFTGGIREQYF
TRBJ2-1 TRBD2 . 15 TRBV6-5 TGTGCCAGCACCTTAATGGGACTAGCTTTCAATGAGCAGTTCTTC CASTLMGLAFNEQFF
TRBJ1-2 TRBD1 . 11 TRBV7-9 TGTGCCAGCACCAGGGGGCATGGCTACACCTTC CASTRGHGYTF
TRBJ1-2 TRBD1 . 13 TRBV5-1 TGCGCCAGCGGACGTGAGGGGGCTTTGGGCTACACCTTC CASGREGALGYTF
TRBJ2-1 . . 16 TRBV9 TGTGCCAGCAGCGCGTACGTCGAGAGCTCCTACAATGAGCAGTTCTTC CASSAYVESSYNEQFF
TRBJ1-5 . . 15 TRBV6-1 TGTGCCAGCAGTGTTTCAGGGTATAGCAATCAGCCCCAGCATTTT CASSVSGYSNQPQHF
TRBJ2-2 . . 14 TRBV5-1 TGCGCCTCAGGCCAGGCCGGAAACACCGGGGAGCTGTTTTTT CASGQAGNTGELFF
TRBJ1-3 . few 18 TRBV5-4 TGTGCCAGCAGCTCCGGACACATCTCAACGCTCTCTGGAAACACCATATATTTT CASSSGHISTLSGNTIYF
TRBJ2-2 . . 17 TRBV4-1 TGCGCCAGCAGCCAAGAACCTAATACAGGGTACAACAGGGAGCTGTTTTTT CASSQEPNTGYNRELFF
TRBJ2-7 TRBD1 few 13 TRBV6-6 TGTGCCAGCCAAGAGGGGGCCTCCTACGAGCAGTACTTC CASQEGASYEQYF
TRBJ1-3 . . 11 TRBV7-9 TGTGCCTGGACAGAGAAAAACACCATATATTTT CAWTEKNTIYF
TRBJ2-2 . . 14 TRBV27 TGTGCCAGCAGTTTTTCGGGGTACACCGGGGAGCTGTTTTTT CASSFSGYTGELFF
TRBJ2-1 TRBD2 . 15 TRBV12-5 TGTGCTAGTGGTTTGGCTAGCGGGGGCTACAATGAGCAGTTCTTC CASGLASGGYNEQFF
TRBJ1-2 TRBD1 . 16 TRBV11-2 TGTGCCAGCAGCTTAGACTTCTACAGGGGGCACTATGGCTACACCTTC CASSLDFYRGHYGYTF
TRBJ1-1 . . 12 TRBV19 TGTGCCACCTACAAGAGGGGACATGAAGCTTTCTTT CATYKRGHEAFF
TRBJ1-6 . . 14 TRBV6-1 TGTGCCAGCGAGAGACCAATGCGGAATTCACCCCTCCACTTT CASERPMRNSPLHF
TRBJ2-7 . . 16 TRBV6-6 TGTGCCAGCAGTTACTCGAGTGTCGGACAGACCTACGAGCAGTACTTC CASSYSSVGQTYEQYF
TRBJ2-1 TRBD2 . 13 TRBV4-2 TGTGCCAGCAGCCGCAAACTAGCGGGGGAGCAGTTCTTC CASSRKLAGEQFF
TRBJ1-2 . . 12 TRBV4-1 TGCGCCAGCAGCCCTGCTAACTATGGCTACACCTTC CASSPANYGYTF
TRBJ2-7 TRBD1 . 14 TRBV27 TGTGCCAGCAGGCCCGACAGGGTAAATCGCGAGCAGTACTTC CASRPDRVNREQYF
TRBJ1-2 TRBD1 . 18 TRBV4-1 TGCGCCAGCAGCCAAGATTTACAGGGGGGATACGCTAACTATGGCTACACCTTC CASSQDLQGGYANYGYTF
TRBJ1-3 . . 12 TRBV7-9 TGTGCCAGCAGGACAGATGGAAACACCATATATTTT CASRTDGNTIYF
TRBJ2-1 . . 19 TRBV5-4 TGTGCCAGCAGCTCCGAGCAGAGAGGTGGACAGTCCCTAAAAAATGAGCAGTTCTTC CASSSEQRGGQSLKNEQFF
TRBJ1-1 . . 15 TRBV28 TGTGCCAGCAGTCGTCCCAGAGACTTGAACACTGAAGCTTTCTTT CASSRPRDLNTEAFF
TRBJ2-4 . . 14 TRBV4-2 TGTGCCAGCAGCACCCCTAGCGTCGGAAACATTCAGTACTTC CASSTPSVGNIQYF
TRBJ1-3 . . 14 TRBV7-2 TGTGCCAGCAGCTTAAGGAGCTCTGGAAACACCATATATTTT CASSLRSSGNTIYF
TRBJ1-1 TRBD1 . 16 TRBV10-3 TGTGCCATCAGTGAGGGGCGGGGACAGGGGGCCCCTGAAGCTTTCTTT CAISEGRGQGAPEAFF
TRBJ2-5 . . 13 TRBV5-1 TGCGCCAGCAGGTTTACGGGTGGGGAGACCCAGTACTTC CASRFTGGETQYF
TRBJ2-3 TRBD2 . 13 TRBV5-8 TGTGCCAGCAGCGGGGGACTAGGTTTCGCGCAGTATTTT CASSGGLGFAQYF
TRBJ1-6 . . 14 TRBV27 TGTGCCAGCAGTTTGGACAGAGATAATTCACCCCTCCACTTT CASSLDRDNSPLHF
TRBJ1-5 TRBD1 . 14 TRBV2 TGTGCCAGCAGAGGGGGCGGGGTGTTATGGCCCCAGCATTTT CASRGGGVLWPQHF
TRBJ1-1 TRBD1 . 17 TRBV27 TGTGCCAGCAGTTTATACGATATCAGGGGGCGAGGGGCTGAAGCTTTCTTT CASSLYDIRGRGAEAFF
TRBJ1-2 . once 14 TRBV5-1 TGCGCCAGCAGCTTTAAACAGTCTGGTGATGGCTACACCTTC CASSFKQSGDGYTF
TRBJ1-1 TRBD1 . 14 TRBV5-1 TGCGCCAGCAGCTGGGACAGGGGGAACACTGAAGCTTTCTTT CASSWDRGNTEAFF
TRBJ2-5 TRBD2 few 15 TRBV25-1 TGTGCCAGCAGTGATATAGCGGGGTACCAAGAGACCCAGTACTTC CASSDIAGYQETQYF
TRBJ2-7 TRBD1 . 13 TRBV7-9 TGTGCCAGCCGGCCAGGGGGAACCTACGAGCAGTACTTC CASRPGGTYEQYF
TRBJ1-4 . few 16 TRBV5-4 TGTGCCAGCAGCTTGGGGGGGGGATCGGCTAATGAAAAACTGTTTTTT CASSLGGGSANEKLFF
TRBJ2-3 TRBD1 . 16 TRBV19 TGTGCCAGTAGTGAAACACAGGGGCTCGGCACAGATACGCAGTATTTT CASSETQGLGTDTQYF
TRBJ2-3 . . 18 TRBV4-1 TGCGCCAGCAGTTTTCCCCCTTTTATGCCTAAGAGCACAGATACGCAGTATTTT CASSFPPFMPKSTDTQYF
TRBJ2-5 TRBD2 . 16 TRBV7-3 TGTGCCAGCAGCGCCGGACTAGCGGGGGGACAAGAGACCCAGTACTTC CASSAGLAGGQETQYF
TRBJ2-3 TRBD2 . 16 TRBV9 TGTGCCAGCAGCCAAATAGCGGGGGGGGCGACAGATACGCAGTATTTT CASSQIAGGATDTQYF
TRBJ2-1 TRBD1 . 15 TRBV6-1 TGTGCCAGCAGTCCCCGGGACAGGGGGCCTAGAGAGCAGTTCTTC CASSPRDRGPREQFF
TRBJ1-1 . . 14 TRBV6-4 TGTGCCAGCACCGATCAGACTTTGAACACTGAAGCTTTCTTT CASTDQTLNTEAFF